This T cell receptor beta chain appears in the sequencing data of a study of cytomegalovirus exposure and HLA in healthy donors. Findings and caveats of the study: Most CMV-associated TCR beta chains appeared HLA-restricted in a later analysis. In a later analysis, parvovirus B19, influenza, CMV and Epstein-Barr virus appeared linked to several top co-occurrence clusters. Later, TCR association rates were found to vary by HLA locus, highest for DRB1 and lowest for HLA-C. Segments of the TCR beta V type were, in most cases, productive about 90% or about 30% of the time in an earlier analysis.

A multiplex PCR was run with 60 Vbeta primers and 13 Jbeta primers. Clones were read by immunoSEQ multiplex PCR, and TCRdb kept only the in-frame ones, dropping some. The sample includes tens of thousands of clones. Note on this clone: Its antigen is unknown.

CDR3 size: 11 residues. Germline V CDR1 and CDR2: SNHLY, FYNNEI. With 6 bases removed from V and 2 bases from J, the gap between germline ends came to 4 bases. The sequenced sample consisted of PBMCs. The receptor was derived from a man in his forties in good health and CMV-seronegative. V and J are TRBV2 and TRBJ2-5; the D is unclear. The CDR3 sequence: CASSLQETQYF. The CDR3 DNA is TGTGCCAGCAGCTTGCAAGAGACCCAGTACTTC. The variable domain in full, completed from reference TRBV2 and TRBJ2-5, reads EPEVTQTPSHQVTQMGQEVILRCVPISNHLYFYWYRQILGQKVEFLVSFYNNEISEKSEIFDDQFSVERPDGSNFTLKIRSTKLEDSAMYFCASSLQETQYFGPGTRLLVL.